The table lists the clone carrying this T cell receptor beta chain with a few counts. Antigen: not known. The germline CDR1 and CDR2 sequences are ENHRY and SYGVKD. This CDR3 spans 15 amino acids. V was cut by 2 bases and J by 0 bases, with 7 bases left in between. TCRdb reprocessed the 5' RACE reads with MiXCR, giving one entry per CDR3 protein. The profile shows hundreds of thousands of distinct CDR3 sequences, about 19% of them singletons. The data originate from a study of T cells after yellow fever vaccination. Study-wide findings and caveats: Primary-vaccination clones mostly resurfaced post-booster (96% CD4, just under 90% CD8).

Sequencing was performed on PBMCs, taken before the yellow fever booster vaccination. The J gene is TRBJ1-4, the V gene TRBV10-3, with D hard to call. This TCR derives from a man aged 18 to 30 who received the YFV17D yellow fever vaccine. CDR3 coding DNA: TGTGCCATCAGTGAGGGGCTCACAACTAATGAAAAACTGTTTTTT. It yields the protein CAISEGLTTNEKLFF.